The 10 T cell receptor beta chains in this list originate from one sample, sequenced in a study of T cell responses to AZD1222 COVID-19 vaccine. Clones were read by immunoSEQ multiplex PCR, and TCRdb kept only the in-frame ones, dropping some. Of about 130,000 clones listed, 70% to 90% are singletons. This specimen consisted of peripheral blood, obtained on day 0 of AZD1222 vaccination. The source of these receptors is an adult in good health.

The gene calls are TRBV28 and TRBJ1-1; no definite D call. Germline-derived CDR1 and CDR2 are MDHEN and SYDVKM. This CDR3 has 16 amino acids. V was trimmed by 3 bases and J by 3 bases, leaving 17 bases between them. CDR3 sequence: CASSFRWRFRYTEAFF. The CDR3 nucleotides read TGTGCCAGCAGTTTCCGGTGGCGTTTTCGATACACTGAAGCTTTCTTT.

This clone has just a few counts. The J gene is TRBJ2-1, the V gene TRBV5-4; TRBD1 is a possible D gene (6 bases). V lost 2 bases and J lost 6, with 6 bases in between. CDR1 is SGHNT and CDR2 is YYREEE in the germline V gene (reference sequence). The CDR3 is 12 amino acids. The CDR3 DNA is TGTGCCAGCAGCTTAGGGGGCAATGAGCAGTTCTTC. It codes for CASSLGGNEQFF.

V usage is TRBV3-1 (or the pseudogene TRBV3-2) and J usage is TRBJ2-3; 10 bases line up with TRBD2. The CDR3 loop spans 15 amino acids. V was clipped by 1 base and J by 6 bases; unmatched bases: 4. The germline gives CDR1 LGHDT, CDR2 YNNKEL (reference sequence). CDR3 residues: CASSQGLAGWDTQYF. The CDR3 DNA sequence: TGTGCCAGCAGCCAAGGACTAGCGGGCTGGGATACGCAGTATTTT.

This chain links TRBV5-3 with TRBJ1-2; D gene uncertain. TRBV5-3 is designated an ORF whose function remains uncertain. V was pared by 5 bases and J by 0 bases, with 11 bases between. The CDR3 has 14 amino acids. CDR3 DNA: TGTGCCAGAAGGGTGGCCAGACCTAACTATGGCTACACCTTC. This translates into CARRVARPNYGYTF.

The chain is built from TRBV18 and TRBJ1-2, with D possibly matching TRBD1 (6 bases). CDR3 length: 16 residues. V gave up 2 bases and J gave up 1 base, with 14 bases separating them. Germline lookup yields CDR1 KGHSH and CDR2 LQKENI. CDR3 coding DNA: TGTGCCAGCTCACCAACGATGGACAGCTTTAACTATGGCTACACCTTC. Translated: CASSPTMDSFNYGYTF.

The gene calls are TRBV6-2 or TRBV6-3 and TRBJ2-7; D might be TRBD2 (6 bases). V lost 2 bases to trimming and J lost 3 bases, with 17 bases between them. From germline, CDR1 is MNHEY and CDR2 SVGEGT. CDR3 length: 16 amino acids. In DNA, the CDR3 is TGTGCCAGCAGTTACGGGGCGGGGATGTTAGGCTACGAGCAGTACTTC. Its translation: CASSYGAGMLGYEQYF.

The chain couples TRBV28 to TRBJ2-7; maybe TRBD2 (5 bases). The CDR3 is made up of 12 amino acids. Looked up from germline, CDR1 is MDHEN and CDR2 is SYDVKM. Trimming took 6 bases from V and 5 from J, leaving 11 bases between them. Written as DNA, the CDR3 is TGTGCCAGCAGATTTAGCGTGAACGAGCAGTACTTC. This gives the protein CASRFSVNEQYF.

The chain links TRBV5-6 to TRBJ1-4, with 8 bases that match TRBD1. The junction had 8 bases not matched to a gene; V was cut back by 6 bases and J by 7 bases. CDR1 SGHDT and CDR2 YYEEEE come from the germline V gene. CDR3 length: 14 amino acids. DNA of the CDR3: TGTGCCAGCAACCTAGGACAGGGAGGTGAAAAACTGTTTTTT. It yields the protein CASNLGQGGEKLFF. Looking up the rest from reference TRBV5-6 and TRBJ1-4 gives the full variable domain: DAGVTQSPTHLIKTRGQQVTLRCSPKSGHDTVSWYQQALGQGPQFIFQYYEEEERQRGNFPDRFSGHQFPNYSSELNVNALLLGDSALYLCASNLGQGGEKLFFGSGTQLSVL.

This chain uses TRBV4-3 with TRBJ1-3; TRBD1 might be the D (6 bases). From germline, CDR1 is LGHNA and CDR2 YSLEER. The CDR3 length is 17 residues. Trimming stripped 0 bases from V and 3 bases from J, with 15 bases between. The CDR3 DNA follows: TGCGCCAGCAGCCAAGAACCTCTGGGGGCAGATGGAAACACCATATATTTT. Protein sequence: CASSQEPLGADGNTIYF.

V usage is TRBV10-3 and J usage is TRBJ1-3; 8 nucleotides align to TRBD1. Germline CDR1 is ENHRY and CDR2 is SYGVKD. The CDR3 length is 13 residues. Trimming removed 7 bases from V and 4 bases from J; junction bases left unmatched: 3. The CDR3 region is CAINGQGGNTIYF. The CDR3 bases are TGTGCCATCAACGGACAGGGAGGAAACACCATATATTTT.